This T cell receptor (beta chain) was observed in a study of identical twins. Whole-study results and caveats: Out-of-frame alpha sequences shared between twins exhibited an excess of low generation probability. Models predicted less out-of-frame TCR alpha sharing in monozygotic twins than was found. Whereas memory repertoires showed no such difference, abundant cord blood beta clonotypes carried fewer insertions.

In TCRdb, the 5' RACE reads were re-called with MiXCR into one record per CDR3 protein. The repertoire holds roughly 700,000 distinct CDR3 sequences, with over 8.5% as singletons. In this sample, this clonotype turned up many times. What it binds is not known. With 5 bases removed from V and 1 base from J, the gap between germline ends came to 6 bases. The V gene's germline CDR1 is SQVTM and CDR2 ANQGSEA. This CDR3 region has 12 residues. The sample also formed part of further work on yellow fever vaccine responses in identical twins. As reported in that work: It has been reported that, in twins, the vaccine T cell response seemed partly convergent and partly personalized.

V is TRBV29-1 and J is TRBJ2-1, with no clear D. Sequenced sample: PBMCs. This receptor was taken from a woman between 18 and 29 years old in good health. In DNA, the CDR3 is TGCAGCGTTTTACCTTCCTACAATGAGCAGTTCTTC. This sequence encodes CSVLPSYNEQFF.